A single sample gave rise to the 7 T cell receptor beta chains below, sequenced in a study of PD-L1 blockade in urothelial cancer. Sequencing used immunoSEQ multiplex PCR; TCRdb keeps in-frame clones, though not all of them. The data show some 45,000 clones, about 88% seen once. Time point reported: pretreatment peripheral blood. The sequencing here drew on PBMCs, taken around atezolizumab (anti-PD-L1) treatment. The receptors were gathered from a donor at least 40 years old with urothelial cancer.

The chain recombines TRBV7-9 with TRBJ1-2; 8 bases line up with TRBD1. The CDR3 contains 13 residues. J was trimmed by 4 bases and V by 5 bases; bases with no gene match: 3. The V gene's germline CDR1 is SEHNR and CDR2 FQNEAQ (reference sequence). DNA of the CDR3: TGTGCCAGCAGCCAAGGACAGGGCTATGGCTACACCTTC. Residues: CASSQGQGYGYTF.

This rearrangement joins TRBV11-2 to TRBJ1-1, with a tentative D call TRBD1 (5 bases). This CDR3 has 13 residues. Trimming took off 0 bases at V and 11 bases at J, with 13 bases between the two ends. The germline gives CDR1 SGHAT, CDR2 FQNNGV. This chain's CDR3 is CASSLDWGGWAFF. CDR3 sequence (DNA): TGTGCCAGCAGCTTAGATTGGGGGGGATGGGCTTTCTTT.

For this clone: This CDR3 is missing its conserved last phenylalanine or tryptophan, likely due to a read error. The chain carries TRBV19 and TRBJ1-4, with 7 bases fitting TRBD1. Trimming took 3 bases from V and 3 from J; bases not matched to a gene: 7. The CDR3 totals 16 residues. Germline V lookup: CDR1 LNHDA, CDR2 SQIVND (reference sequence). In DNA, the CDR3 is TGTGCCAGTAGTATCCGGGGACAGTCGGCTAATGAAAAACTGTTTTCT. Translating it yields CASSIRGQSANEKLFS.

The chain recombines TRBV7-9 with TRBJ1-2; 12 bases are a match to TRBD1. CDR3 length equals 16 residues. The ends lost 1 base at V and 5 bases at J; junction bases unmatched: 5. Looked up from germline, CDR1 is SEHNR and CDR2 is FQNEAQ (reference sequence). The CDR3 region has the DNA TGTGCCAGCAGCTTAGGGGGGACAGGGGGCGCTTATGGCTACACCTTC. This encodes CASSLGGTGGAYGYTF.

J is TRBJ2-7 and V is TRBV19; D unclear. The CDR3 is 13 residues long. The V gene's germline CDR1 is LNHDA and CDR2 SQIVND (reference sequence). The V end was cut by 1 base, the J end by 0 bases, with 4 bases between. The CDR3 here is CASSIVHSYEQYF. For the CDR3, the DNA is TGTGCCAGTAGTATAGTCCACTCCTACGAGCAGTACTTC.

This chain links TRBV7-2 with TRBJ2-2; D is unclear. The CDR3 loop spans 15 amino acids. From germline, CDR1 is SGHTA and CDR2 FQGNSA. V was cut by 1 base and J by 2 bases, with 8 bases left in between. CDR3: CASSLVVRNTGELFF. As DNA, the CDR3 is TGTGCCAGCAGCTTAGTGGTCAGAAACACCGGGGAGCTGTTTTTT.

The chain is built from TRBV5-6 and TRBJ2-5; 7 nucleotides line up with TRBD1. The CDR3 has 14 residues. Germline assignment: CDR1 SGHDT and CDR2 YYEEEE. J gave up 0 bases and V 4 bases, and 3 bases lay outside the gene matches. CDR3 in DNA: TGTGCCAGCAGCCCGGACAGGCACCAAGAGACCCAGTACTTC. Its protein product is CASSPDRHQETQYF.